The clone carrying this T cell receptor (beta chain) was detected once. Its antigen is unknown. This entry belongs to a study of T-cell memory formation after mild COVID-19. Study findings and constraints: The second-wave clones peaking on day 37 were not confirmed as SARS-CoV-2-specific.

A single record per CDR3 protein comes from TCRdb applying MiXCR to the 5' RACE reads. The sample contains 500,000 to 600,000 distinct CDR3 sequences, roughly 17% of which appear only once. V was trimmed by 7 bases and J by 2 bases, leaving 16 bases between them. The CDR3 covers 15 residues. Germline values: CDR1 SNHLY, CDR2 FYNNEI. The chain employs TRBV2 and TRBJ2-3, with D perhaps matching TRBD1 or TRBD2 (5 bases each). The sequencing input was PBMCs or a T cell subset sorted from them (not recorded which). This sequence was found in an adult woman who had mild COVID-19 (a few samples of this study predate the infection). Cell type and time point are not known. The CDR3 loop reads CASNELGTTTDTQYF. The CDR3 DNA follows: TGTGCCAGCAACGAGTTGGGGACGACCACAGATACGCAGTATTTT.